This TCR beta chain is from a study of cytomegalovirus exposure and HLA in healthy donors. A remark on this clone: As yet, its antigen is unknown.

Study outcomes and limitations: In a later analysis, TCR beta V- and J-gene trimming showed a link to a missense DCLRE1C variant. Most of the TCR beta V segments (in an earlier analysis) were productive either about 87% or about 30% of the time.

The PCR made use of 60 Vbeta and 13 Jbeta primers. Original processing notes: As a later analysis found, there were about 80 million unique TCR beta chains, of which roughly 11 million were shared. Only in-frame clones appear in the TCRdb table, and some are missing; sequencing was by immunoSEQ multiplex PCR. That table gives V, J and clone size, and the DNA gave D and trimming. Here the sample spans roughly 150,000 clones, around 80% being singletons. Trimming removed 3 bases from V and 0 bases from J, with 15 bases in between. The CDR3 is made up of 18 amino acids. CDR1 MGHRA and CDR2 YSYEKL come from the germline V gene.

The chain joins TRBV4-1 to TRBJ2-6; TRBD1 is a possible D gene (5 bases). Source material: PBMCs. The clonotype originates from a woman younger than 30 in good health and CMV-seronegative. The CDR3 coding sequence is TGCGCCAGCAGCCAGACAGAGGCAAGATCCTCTGGGGCCAACGTCCTGACTTTC. Translation: CASSQTEARSSGANVLTF.